The rows below give T cell receptor beta chains drawn from one sample of a study of blood T cells in healthy people across ages. In TCRdb, the 5' RACE reads were re-called with MiXCR into one record per CDR3 protein. The sample yields a few hundred thousand distinct CDR3 sequences, more than 45% seen once. Sequences were obtained from blood. The receptors here all came from a man aged 55 to 70 in good health. The CDR3 runs from the conserved cysteine through the conserved F or W. Not all rows give a size; the values are once, few, many and, for expanded clones, a class.

j_call clone_size v_call cdr3_length cdr3_aa
TRBJ2-7 NA TRBV5-1 13 CASMEGPTYEQYF
TRBJ2-4 NA TRBV29-1 13 CSARDSNGNIQYF
TRBJ2-7 NA TRBV5-4 15 CASSAGLAGTYEQYF
TRBJ2-4 few TRBV28 13 CATLTVAKNIQYF
TRBJ1-2 NA TRBV25-1 17 CASSEYLGRGGSYGYTF
TRBJ2-5 NA TRBV29-1 11 CSVSLQETQYF
TRBJ2-6 NA TRBV5-1 16 CASSWGTGSGANVLTF
TRBJ2-1 few TRBV10-3 14 CAIGGQGERGEQFF
NA NA TRBV4-3 16 CASSGLIGTAYNEQYF
TRBJ1-1 NA TRBV29-1 13 CSAPDRGNTEAFF
NA NA TRBV4-3 16 CASSQDGTSTTYEQYF
TRBJ1-1 NA TRBV6-1 16 CASSGRVGTGNTEAFF
TRBJ2-7 NA TRBV29-1 11 CSVEGTYEQYF
TRBJ2-2 NA TRBV12-3/TRBV12-4 15 CASREPGLVGGELFF
TRBJ2-1 NA TRBV6-5 18 CASSYSNRGGNGHNEQFF
TRBJ2-7 NA TRBV20-1 14 CSAMGREISYEQYF
TRBJ2-5 NA TRBV15 12 CATSREDRVQYF
TRBJ2-1 NA TRBV9 18 CASSVAQRAQRTYNEQFF
TRBJ1-6 once TRBV30 15 CAGNADDSYNSPLHF
TRBJ2-7 few TRBV10-3 14 CAISGRDISYEQYF
TRBJ2-5 NA TRBV4-3 15 CAGSQGLGRQETQYF
TRBJ2-5 few TRBV3-1 14 CASSQDRSRETQYF
TRBJ2-3 NA TRBV30 14 CAWSVLQTTDTQYF
TRBJ1-6 NA TRBV25-1 14 CASSALQDNSPLHF
TRBJ1-4 few TRBV29-1 13 CSVSDRGGEKLFF
TRBJ2-7 many TRBV27 14 CATRGTANLYEQYF
TRBJ2-6 few TRBV6-5 15 CASRLHRAGANVLTF
TRBJ2-1 NA TRBV6-2/TRBV6-3 15 CPSSRGQHAGNEQFF
TRBJ2-7 once TRBV11-2 12 CASSHALGGQYF
TRBJ2-3 NA TRBV9 15 CASSRRGQDTDTQYF
TRBJ2-5 few TRBV7-2 13 CASSGDSGETQYF
TRBJ2-7 few TRBV6-5 15 CASSYAPSSSYEQYF
TRBJ2-7 once TRBV20-1 14 CSAKTSGRAYEQYF
TRBJ1-2 NA TRBV6-5 13 CASSTRQNYGYTF
TRBJ2-3 NA TRBV18 14 CASSPPSDTDTQYF
TRBJ2-4 NA TRBV7-8 16 CASSPGTARAKNIQYF
TRBJ1-2 NA TRBV3-1 16 CASSQEDGLLNYGYTF
TRBJ2-3 NA TRBV27 15 CASSSPYGSTDTQYF
TRBJ2-5 NA TRBV29-1 12 CSVVDGQETQYF
TRBJ1-1 NA TRBV2 13 CASSEHPNTEAFF
TRBJ1-6 many TRBV6-4 14 CASRAGASNSPLHF
TRBJ2-1 few TRBV27 17 CASSLFGQGVSYNEQFF
TRBJ2-5 few TRBV28 14 CASRGGGTQETQYF
TRBJ2-7 NA TRBV20-1 14 CSARDPGRSYEQYF
TRBJ1-2 NA TRBV5-4 13 CASSFGNFRGYTF